This T cell receptor beta chain was sequenced during a study of blood T cells in healthy people across ages. Combining a sample-barcoded 5' primer with a J-beta primer mix, a second PCR ran for about 7 to 11 cycles. Every sample returned 2.5 million or more CDR3-containing paired-end reads. One entry per CDR3 protein, called by TCRdb with MiXCR from the 5' RACE reads. The sample records approximately 690,000 distinct CDR3 sequences, roughly three fifths being singletons. Notes on this clonotype: Its antigen remains unknown.

V dropped 6 bases and J dropped 2 bases, with 9 bases sitting between them. Germline CDR1 and CDR2: SNHLY and FYNNEI. The CDR3 loop spans 13 amino acids. Caucasian individuals from Russia who were healthy and aged 6 to 90 acted as donors. Findings of the study overall: Estimated diversity, derived from one million T cells, was regarded as an underestimate.

This TCR came from a man aged 55 to 70 in good health. Sample: blood. The V and J genes are TRBV2 and TRBJ2-3; no clear D gene. The CDR3 DNA reads TGTGCCAGCAGCCCTGTCCTCACAGATACGCAGTATTTT. Residues: CASSPVLTDTQYF.